The clone carrying this T cell receptor beta chain was detected only a few times. Unique molecular identifiers were incorporated into the prepared TCRbeta library. One entry per CDR3 protein, called by TCRdb with MiXCR from the PCR reads. The table has approximately 210,000 distinct CDR3 sequences, roughly 18% seen once. There are 13 residues in the CDR3. CDR1 SGHRS and CDR2 YFSETQ come from the germline V gene. V was clipped by 4 bases and J by 6 bases, with 14 bases between them. This sample was included in a study of T-cell reconstitution after alpha-beta-depleted transplantation in children. The TCR sequence derives from a male patient aged 2-10 years who had a stem cell transplant for acute lymphoblastic leukemia, so the T cells may come from the graft donor. The specimen was PBMCs, mostly from graft donor cells, collected 360 days after TCRalphabeta/CD19-depleted stem cell transplant. The chain carries TRBV5-1 and TRBJ2-7, with unresolved D. The CDR3 sequence is CASSPTAVGEQYF. For the CDR3, the DNA is TGCGCCAGCAGCCCTACGGCGGTTGGCGAGCAGTACTTC.